These T cell receptor beta chains were read from a single sample in a study of OX40 agonist ivuxolimab in advanced cancers. Measured with immunoSEQ multiplex PCR; TCRdb has only the in-frame clones, and not every one. This sample has around 60,000 clones, with roughly 89% found just once. This specimen was CD4+ or CD8+ T cells sorted from blood, taken in a trial of the OX40 agonist ivuxolimab. The receptors were gathered from an adult with an advanced solid tumor such as melanoma, head and neck, liver or kidney cancer. CDR3s include the opening cysteine and the closing phenylalanine or tryptophan. D genes are given only for firm matches. Clone size is not always given. Where it is, it says once, few, many or a class for expanded clones.

TRBJ2-5,-,TRBD1,TRBV19,TGTGCCAGTAGTATAAACAGGGGCCAAGAGACCCAGTACTTC,CASSINRGQETQYF
TRBJ1-6,-,-,TRBV28,TGTGCCAGCAGTCCATCCCGGGGGGCCGGGGGCTCACCCCTCCACTTT,CASSPSRGAGGSPLHF
TRBJ2-7,-,-,TRBV29-1,TGCAGCGCTCAACCGGGACACCTCAACGAGCAGTACTTC,CSAQPGHLNEQYF
TRBJ2-6,-,-,TRBV5-1,TGCGCCAGCAGCCCTCCAAGCTCTGGGGCCAACGTCCTGACTTTC,CASSPPSSGANVLTF
TRBJ2-1,-,TRBD2,TRBV14,TGTGCCAGCAGCGTACCGGGACTAGGCTACAATGAGCAGTTCTTC,CASSVPGLGYNEQFF
TRBJ2-3,-,-,TRBV19,TGTGCCAGTAGCCCCGTCTGGGGATTCACAGATACGCAGTATTTT,CASSPVWGFTDTQYF
TRBJ1-1,-,-,TRBV19,TGTGCCAGTAGTACGGGGATGAGGGAAACTGAAGCTTTCTTT,CASSTGMRETEAFF
TRBJ1-5,once,-,TRBV7-2,TGTGCCAGCAGCTTAGCGGCGAGTGGGGTTTATAGCAATCAGCCCCAGCATTTT,CASSLAASGVYSNQPQHF
TRBJ2-2,-,-,TRBV19,TGTGCCAGTAGTCTCCGGGCCGGGGAGCTGTTTTTT,CASSLRAGELFF
TRBJ1-4,-,-,TRBV2,TGTGCCAGCAGTGAAGCGGGGAGGACGCTGTTTTTT,CASSEAGRTLFF
TRBJ1-1,once,-,TRBV6-5,TGTGCCAGCAGTTTAAACAGCCCAAGTCAAGCTTTCTTT,CASSLNSPSQAFF
TRBJ2-7,-,-,TRBV9,TGTGCCAGCAGCGTAGGTCCAGAGACCCACGAGCAGTACTTC,CASSVGPETHEQYF
TRBJ1-6,-,-,TRBV27,TGTGCCAGCGGCCGGGGCCTTAATTCACCCCTCCACTTT,CASGRGLNSPLHF
TRBJ2-7,-,TRBD1,TRBV6-5,TGTGCCAGCAGTGATGGACAGGGGGCCGAGCAGTACTTC,CASSDGQGAEQYF
TRBJ2-2,-,TRBD2,TRBV5-4,TGTGCCAGCAGCTTGGTAGCGGGAGGGCCGAGCACCGGGGAGCTGTTTTTT,CASSLVAGGPSTGELFF
TRBJ2-7,-,-,TRBV11-2,TGTGCCAGCAGCTTAAGGAGCGGAATCTACGAGCAGTACTTC,CASSLRSGIYEQYF
TRBJ2-3,-,-,TRBV14,TGTGCCAGCAGCCAATGGCTCAGCACAGATACGCAGTATTTT,CASSQWLSTDTQYF
TRBJ2-1,-,TRBD1,TRBV30,TGTGCCTGGAGTTCGGGGACAGACTACAATGAGCAGTTCTTC,CAWSSGTDYNEQFF
TRBJ2-2,few,-,TRBV2,TGTGCCAGCAGTGAAAGGTGGTCCGGGGAGCTGTTTTTT,CASSERWSGELFF
TRBJ2-7,-,TRBD1,TRBV6-1,TGTGCCAGCAGTGAAAGGGGGCCGTCCTACGAGCAGTACTTC,CASSERGPSYEQYF
TRBJ2-7,once,-,TRBV25-1,TGTGCCAGCAGTTTGGCGGGTACCTACGAGCAGTACTTC,CASSLAGTYEQYF
TRBJ2-5,-,-,TRBV29-1,TGCAGCGTCCAGACAGGACAAGAGACCCAGTACTTC,CSVQTGQETQYF
TRBJ1-2,-,-,TRBV2,TGTGCCAGCAGTGGGGTGGGGGTAAGGGGCGGCTACACCTTC,CASSGVGVRGGYTF
TRBJ2-1,-,TRBD1,TRBV11-3,TGTGCCAGCAGCTTAGAATCGGGACAGGGATACAATGAGCAGTTCTTC,CASSLESGQGYNEQFF
TRBJ2-7,-,TRBD2,TRBV6-5,TGTGCCAGCAGCCGGACTAGCGGGGTTGGCTACGAGCAGTACTTC,CASSRTSGVGYEQYF
TRBJ2-3,-,-,TRBV19,TGTGCCAGTAGTTCTTTTGGGGGGGCTTCAGATACGCAGTATTTT,CASSSFGGASDTQYF
TRBJ1-3,-,-,TRBV5-4,TGTGCCAGCAGCATTGGGACACCGAGCTCTGGAAACACCATATATTTT,CASSIGTPSSGNTIYF
TRBJ2-4,-,TRBD1,TRBV5-4,TGTGCCAGCAGCTTGGGACAGGGACGAAACATTCAGTACTTC,CASSLGQGRNIQYF
TRBJ1-4,once,TRBD1,TRBV6-6,TGTGCCAGCAGCAGGGGGCTTCTTGAAAAACTGTTTTTT,CASSRGLLEKLFF
TRBJ2-5,-,TRBD2,TRBV5-1,TGCGCCAGCAGCCAAGGGACTAGCGGAGGTGGTGAGACCCAGTACTTC,CASSQGTSGGGETQYF
TRBJ2-7,-,-,TRBV18,TGTGCCAGCTCCCGAGGGCCCGTCCCCTACGAGCAGTACTTC,CASSRGPVPYEQYF
TRBJ2-7,-,TRBD2,TRBV28,TGTGCCAGCAGTTATAGCGGGAGGGCCAACGAGCAGTACTTC,CASSYSGRANEQYF
TRBJ1-5,-,-,TRBV28,TGTGCCAGCAGCCAAACCACGGGGGGGATCGGGTATCAGCCCCAGCATTTT,CASSQTTGGIGYQPQHF
TRBJ2-6,-,-,TRBV7-9,TGTGCCAGCAGCCCAGGGACTTGGAGCTCTGGGGCCAACGTCCTGACTTTC,CASSPGTWSSGANVLTF
TRBJ2-1,-,TRBD1,TRBV7-3,TGTGCCAGCAGCTTAACCTGGGACAGCTCCTACAATGAGCAGTTCTTC,CASSLTWDSSYNEQFF
TRBJ2-2,-,TRBD1,TRBV19,TGTGCCAGTAGCCTAGGCGGGACAGGGTACGGGGAGCTGTTTTTT,CASSLGGTGYGELFF
TRBJ2-1,-,-,TRBV7-6,TGTGCCAGCAGCATACAGGGGGGGGGCAATGAGCAGTTCTTC,CASSIQGGGNEQFF
TRBJ2-1,-,TRBD1,TRBV19,TGTGCCAGTAGGACAGGGCTGGCCTACAATGAGCAGTTCTTC,CASRTGLAYNEQFF
TRBJ2-2,-,-,TRBV11-3,TGTGCCAGCAGAGGGGGGTACACCGGGGAGCTGTTTTTT,CASRGGYTGELFF
TRBJ2-7,-,TRBD1,TRBV19,TGTGCCAGTAGTAGGGACAGTCCCTACGAGCAGTACTTC,CASSRDSPYEQYF
TRBJ2-1,-,TRBD2,TRBV19,TGTGCCAGTAGTATTAGTAGCGGGAGAAGTAATGAGCAGTTCTTC,CASSISSGRSNEQFF
TRBJ1-2,-,TRBD1,TRBV7-2,TGTGCCAGCAGCCCGGGGACAGCTAACTATGGCTACACCTTC,CASSPGTANYGYTF
TRBJ2-1,-,-,TRBV5-1,TGCGCCAGCAGCTTGGATTCTGCTTACAATGAGCAGTTCTTC,CASSLDSAYNEQFF
TRBJ2-7,-,-,TRBV6-1,TGTGCCAGCAGGGAAGGGCCTAGCACCCTCTACGAGCAGTACTTC,CASREGPSTLYEQYF
TRBJ1-1,-,-,TRBV19,TGTGCCAGTAGTATAGATCTCAGCAGGAACACTGAAGCTTTCTTT,CASSIDLSRNTEAFF
TRBJ2-4,once,-,TRBV28,TGTGCCACCTTGGGCCCAAGGAACATTCAGTACTTC,CATLGPRNIQYF
TRBJ2-3,-,TRBD1,TRBV5-1,TGCGCCAGCAGCTTGGACAGGGGGCGCGATACGCAGTATTTT,CASSLDRGRDTQYF
TRBJ2-6,-,-,TRBV6-5,TGTGCCAGCAGCCTCCTATCCGGGGCCAACGTCCTGACTTTC,CASSLLSGANVLTF